Sequencing of this T cell receptor (beta chain) was carried out in a study of cytomegalovirus exposure and HLA in healthy donors. The germline V gene encodes CDR1 SGHRS and CDR2 YFSETQ. Trimming removed 0 bases at V and 6 bases at J, with 7 bases between. The CDR3 has 14 residues. The method was immunoSEQ multiplex PCR; TCRdb's version includes in-frame clones alone and lacks a portion of them. There are fewer than 200,000 clones in the sample; 96% occur only once, and about 0.89% lies in the top ten. The sample comprised PBMCs. The J gene is TRBJ1-6, the V gene TRBV5-1; a possible D gene is TRBD1 (6 bases). The sequence derives from a woman younger than 30 in good health and CMV-seronegative. Here the CDR3 reads CASSLGRGNSPLHF. CDR3 bases: TGCGCCAGCAGCTTGGGCAGGGGTAATTCACCCCTCCACTTT.